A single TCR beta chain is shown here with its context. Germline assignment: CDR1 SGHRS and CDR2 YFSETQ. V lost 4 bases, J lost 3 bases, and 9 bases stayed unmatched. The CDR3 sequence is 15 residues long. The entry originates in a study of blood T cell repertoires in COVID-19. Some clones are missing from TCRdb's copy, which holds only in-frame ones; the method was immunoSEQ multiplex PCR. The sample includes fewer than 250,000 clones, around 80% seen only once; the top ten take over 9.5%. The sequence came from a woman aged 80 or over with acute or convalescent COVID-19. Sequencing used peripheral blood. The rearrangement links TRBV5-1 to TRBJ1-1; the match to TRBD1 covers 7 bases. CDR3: CASSPGGSGYTEAFF. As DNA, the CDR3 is TGCGCCAGCAGCCCAGGGGGTTCAGGTTACACTGAAGCTTTCTTT.